This T cell receptor (beta chain) was retrieved from a study of PD-L1 blockade in urothelial cancer. Study background: The researchers analyzed blood 3 weeks (second dose) and 6 weeks after treatment start.

Time point specified: pretreatment peripheral blood. This CDR3 is 16 amino acids long. J was trimmed by 0 bases and V by 4 bases; bases with no gene match: 8. Germline values: CDR1 SGHDN, CDR2 FVKESK. Sequenced by immunoSEQ multiplex PCR; TCRdb stores in-frame clones only, minus some. The table lists some 50,000 clones, roughly nine tenths of them singletons. This sequence originates from a woman aged 55 to 70 with urothelial cancer. The source material was PBMCs, sampled around atezolizumab (anti-PD-L1) treatment. The rearrangement uses TRBV14 and TRBJ1-2; 7 bases are a match to TRBD1. CDR3 amino acids: CASSPAGQASNYGYTF. The CDR3 nucleotides are TGTGCCAGCAGCCCAGCTGGACAGGCTTCTAACTATGGCTACACCTTC.